The next 5 T cell receptor beta chains were all read from a single sample in a study of T cells after yellow fever vaccination. TCRdb used MiXCR to reprocess the 5' RACE reads, holding one entry per CDR3 protein. The sample has a few hundred thousand distinct CDR3 sequences; 3.6% are singletons. Here the sequenced sample was PBMCs, taken 15 days after the yellow fever booster vaccination. Receptor source: a man younger than 35 who received the YFV17D yellow fever vaccine.

Of note for this clonotype: A much larger clone is a single base away; this may be a read error. The gene calls are TRBV5-1 and TRBJ2-3; D gene uncertain. This CDR3 spans 11 amino acids. Germline CDR1 reads SGHRS; CDR2 reads YFSETQ. CDR3 coding DNA: TGCGCCGGCAGCTTACTTGGTGCGCAGTATTTT. Amino acid sequence: CAGSLLGAQYF.

This clonotype occurred many times. At one of its ends the junction is not consistent with the germline gene, which may arise from a read error. This chain connects TRBV12-3 or TRBV12-4 to TRBJ2-7, with 12 bases that match TRBD2. CDR3 length equals 14 residues. The CDR3 reads CASSLAGGTYEQYF. The CDR3 DNA follows: TGTGCCAGCAGTCTAGCGGGGGGGACCTACGAGCAGTACTTC.

The chain combines TRBV20-1 with TRBJ2-3; the match to TRBD2 covers 10 bases. The germline V gene encodes CDR1 DFQATT and CDR2 SNEGSKA (reference sequence). The V segment lost 3 bases and the J segment 3 bases; nucleotides outside the gene matches: 3. The CDR3 contains 14 residues. This CDR3 is CSARLAGETDTQYF. Written as DNA, the CDR3 is TGCAGTGCTAGGCTAGCGGGGGAAACAGATACGCAGTATTTT.

This clonotype was seen repeatedly, ten times or more. This chain uses TRBV4-1 with TRBJ2-1; D possibly matches TRBD1 or TRBD2 (5 bases each). This CDR3 region has 17 residues. The germline V gene encodes CDR1 MGHRA and CDR2 YSYEKL. V gave up 1 base and J gave up 8 bases, with 21 bases separating them. CDR3 loop: CASSQGPGLGAPHEQFF. For the CDR3, the DNA is TGCGCCAGCAGCCAAGGACCGGGGCTCGGGGCCCCCCATGAGCAGTTCTTC.

CDR3 in DNA: TGTGCCAGCAGTACCCTGGGCAGGGAGCTTTTCTTT. As protein: CASSTLGRELFF. The V call is TRBV6-2 or TRBV6-3, the J call TRBJ1-1; possibly TRBD1 for D (5 bases). This CDR3 is built from 12 residues. Germline V gene data show CDR1 as MNHEY and CDR2 as SVGEGT. V shed 5 bases and J shed 13 bases, with 17 bases lying between them.